The 5 T cell receptor beta chains in this list originate from one sample, sequenced in a study of identifying expanded T cells in peripheral blood. The table came from immunoSEQ multiplex PCR; TCRdb's copy has only in-frame clones and leaves some out. The repertoire includes under 150,000 clones, about four fifths of them detected once, and 3% to 3.5% sits in the top ten. The sequenced material came from blood. These receptors were taken from a person between 18 and 75 years old in good health.

The rearrangement links TRBV4-3 to TRBJ2-6; D gene ambiguous. CDR3 length: 17 amino acids. V dropped 0 bases and J dropped 0 bases, with 9 bases sitting between them. Germline V gene sequence: CDR1 LGHNA, CDR2 YSLEER. CDR3 protein: CASSQDPSHSGANVLTF. The CDR3 bases are TGCGCCAGCAGCCAAGATCCCAGCCACTCTGGGGCCAACGTCCTGACTTTC.

The chain couples TRBV30 to TRBJ1-5, with 7 bases fitting TRBD1. The CDR3 is 17 amino acids. Germline lookup yields CDR1 GTSNPN and CDR2 SVGIG (reference sequence). V shed 7 bases, J shed 5 bases, and the junction held 20 bases outside the gene matches. CDR3 loop: CAFSTGSSSLSDQPQHF. CDR3 DNA sequence: TGTGCCTTTTCGACAGGGTCGAGTTCTCTTTCGGATCAGCCCCAGCATTTT.

This clone came up a few times. The chain uses TRBV7-9 and TRBJ1-6, with D possibly TRBD1 on 5 matching bases. Looked up from germline, CDR1 is SEHNR and CDR2 is FQNEAQ (reference sequence). This CDR3 spans 13 amino acids. Trimming left V 0 bases short and J 9 bases short, with 6 bases between. DNA of the CDR3: TGTGCCAGCAGCTTAGCGGGGGGTTCACCCCTCCACTTT. Translated, it gives CASSLAGGSPLHF.

The chain employs TRBV29-1 and TRBJ2-7; possibly TRBD1 for D (6 bases). Germline V gene sequence: CDR1 SQVTM, CDR2 ANQGSEA. The CDR3 is 14 residues long. Trimming took off 2 bases at V and 3 bases at J, with 14 bases between the two ends. CDR3 sequence reads: CSVEPAQGRYEQYF. DNA for the CDR3: TGCAGCGTTGAACCCGCACAGGGACGCTACGAGCAGTACTTC.

The chain links TRBV10-3 to TRBJ2-7; possibly TRBD1 for D (5 bases). CDR1 ENHRY and CDR2 SYGVKD come from the germline V gene. This CDR3 has 16 amino acids. V was cut by 0 bases and J by 2 bases, with 14 bases left in between. CDR3 protein: CAISESLQRGPYEQYF. As DNA, the CDR3 is TGTGCCATCAGTGAGTCGCTACAAAGGGGTCCCTACGAGCAGTACTTC.